This T cell receptor (beta chain) was sequenced during a study of blood T cell repertoires in COVID-19. The wider study: The United States, Italy and Spain provided the acute and convalescent COVID-19 samples.

The CDR3 is made up of 14 amino acids. The V and J ends lost 6 bases and 5 bases, in that order; junction bases with no gene match: 6. Germline CDR1 SEHNR, CDR2 FQNEAQ (reference sequence). Profiling relied on immunoSEQ multiplex PCR, and the TCRdb table lists in-frame clones only, not all of them. The sample carries under 200,000 clones, 80% to 90% recorded once. The specimen sequenced was peripheral blood. This chain uses TRBV7-9 with TRBJ2-7; 11 bases line up with TRBD2. The source of this sequence is a woman aged 55-69 years who had recovered from COVID-19. This CDR3 is CASSFSGGADEQYF. For the CDR3, the DNA is TGTGCCAGCAGTTTTAGCGGGGGGGCAGACGAGCAGTACTTC.